The source of this T cell receptor (beta chain) is a study of T cells in Graves' hyperthyroidism and ophthalmopathy. V lost 0 bases and J lost 4, with 22 bases in between. CDR1 and CDR2 from the germline V gene are LNHNV and YYDKDF (reference sequence). This CDR3 is built from 18 residues. Amplified TCR beta CDR3 regions came from RNA transcripts. HTBI primers were employed in a first-round RT-PCR of the TCR CDR3. TCRdb called the multiplex PCR reads again in MiXCR, with one record for every CDR3 protein. The data show nearly 750,000 distinct CDR3 sequences, 35% seen once. Ten or more counts support this clonotype. Orbital computed tomography, thyroid ultrasound, serum thyroxine and TRAb, and clinical symptoms together informed the diagnoses.

The sample comprised blood. The rearrangement uses TRBV15 and TRBJ2-7; TRBD1 is a possible D gene (6 bases). The sequence derives from a woman between 40 and 55 years old with Graves' hyperthyroidism. Here the CDR3 DNA reads TGTGCCACCAGCAGAGATATGGACAGTCACTCTAATCGGTACGAGCAGTACTTC. As protein: CATSRDMDSHSNRYEQYF.